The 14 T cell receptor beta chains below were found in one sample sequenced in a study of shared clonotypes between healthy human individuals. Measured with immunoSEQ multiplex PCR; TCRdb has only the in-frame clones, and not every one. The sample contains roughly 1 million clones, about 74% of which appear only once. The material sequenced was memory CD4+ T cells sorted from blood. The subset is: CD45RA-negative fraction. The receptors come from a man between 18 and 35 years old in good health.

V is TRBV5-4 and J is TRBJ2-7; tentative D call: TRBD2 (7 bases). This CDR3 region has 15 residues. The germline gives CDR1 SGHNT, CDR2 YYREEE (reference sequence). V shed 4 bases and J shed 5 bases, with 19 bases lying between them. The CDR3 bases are TGTGCCAGCAGCCAAAGGGGGGGGGAGTCCCACGAGCAGTACTTC. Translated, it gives CASSQRGGESHEQYF.

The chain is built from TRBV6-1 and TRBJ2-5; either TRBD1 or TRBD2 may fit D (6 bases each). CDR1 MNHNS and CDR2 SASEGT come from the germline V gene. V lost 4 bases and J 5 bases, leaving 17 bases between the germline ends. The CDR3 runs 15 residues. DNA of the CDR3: TGTGCCAGCAGTGGGGTAGGGGGGAATTGGGAGACCCAGTACTTC. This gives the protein CASSGVGGNWETQYF.

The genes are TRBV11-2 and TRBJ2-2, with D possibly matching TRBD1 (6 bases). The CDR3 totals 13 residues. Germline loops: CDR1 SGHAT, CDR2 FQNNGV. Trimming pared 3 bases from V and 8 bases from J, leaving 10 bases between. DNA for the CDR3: TGTGCCAGCAGCTTCACAGGGTCAGGGGAGCTGTTTTTT. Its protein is CASSFTGSGELFF.

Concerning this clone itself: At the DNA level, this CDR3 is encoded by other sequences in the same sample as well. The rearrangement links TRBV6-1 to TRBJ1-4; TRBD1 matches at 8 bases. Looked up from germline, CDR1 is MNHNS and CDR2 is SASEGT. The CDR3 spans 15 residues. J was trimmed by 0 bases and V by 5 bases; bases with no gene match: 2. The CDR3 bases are TGTGCCAGCAGTCAGGACAGGGCAACTAATGAAAAACTGTTTTTT. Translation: CASSQDRATNEKLFF.

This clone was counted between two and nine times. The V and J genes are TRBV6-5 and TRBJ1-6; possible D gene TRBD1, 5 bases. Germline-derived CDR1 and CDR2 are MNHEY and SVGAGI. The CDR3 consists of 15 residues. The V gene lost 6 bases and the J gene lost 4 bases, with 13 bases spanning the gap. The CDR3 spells CASSPGGGYNSPLHF. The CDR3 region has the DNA TGTGCCAGCAGCCCCGGGGGAGGTTATAATTCACCCCTCCACTTT.

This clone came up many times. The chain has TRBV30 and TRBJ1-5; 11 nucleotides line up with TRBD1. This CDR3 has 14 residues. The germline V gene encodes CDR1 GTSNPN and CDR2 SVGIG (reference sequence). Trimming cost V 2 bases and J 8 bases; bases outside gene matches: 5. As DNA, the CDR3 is TGTGCCTGGAGTCTCGGACAGGGGGCAAAGCCCCAGCATTTT. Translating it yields CAWSLGQGAKPQHF.

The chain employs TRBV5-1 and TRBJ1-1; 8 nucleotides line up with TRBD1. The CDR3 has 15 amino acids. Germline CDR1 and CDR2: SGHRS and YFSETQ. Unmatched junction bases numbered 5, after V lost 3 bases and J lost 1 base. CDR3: CASSSDGQGNTEAFF. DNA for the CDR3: TGCGCCAGCAGCTCGGATGGACAGGGGAACACTGAAGCTTTCTTT.

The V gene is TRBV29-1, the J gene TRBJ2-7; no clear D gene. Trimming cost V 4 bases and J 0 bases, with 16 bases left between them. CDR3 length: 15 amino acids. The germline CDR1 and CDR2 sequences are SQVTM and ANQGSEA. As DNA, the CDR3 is TGCAGCGTTGCCAACTCCGGAATGGCCTCCTACGAGCAGTACTTC. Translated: CSVANSGMASYEQYF.

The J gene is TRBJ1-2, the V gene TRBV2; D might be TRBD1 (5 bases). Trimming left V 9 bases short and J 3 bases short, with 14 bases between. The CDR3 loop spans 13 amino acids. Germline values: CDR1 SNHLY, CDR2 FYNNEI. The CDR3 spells CARSVGADYGYTF. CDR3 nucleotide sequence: TGTGCCAGGAGCGTTGGGGCCGACTATGGCTACACCTTC.

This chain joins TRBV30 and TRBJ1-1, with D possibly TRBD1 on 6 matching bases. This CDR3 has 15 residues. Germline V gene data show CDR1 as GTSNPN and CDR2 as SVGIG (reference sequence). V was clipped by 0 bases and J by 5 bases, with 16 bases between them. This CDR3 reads CAWSVSSGGRTEAFF. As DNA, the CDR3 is TGTGCCTGGAGTGTTTCGTCGGGGGGCAGAACTGAAGCTTTCTTT.

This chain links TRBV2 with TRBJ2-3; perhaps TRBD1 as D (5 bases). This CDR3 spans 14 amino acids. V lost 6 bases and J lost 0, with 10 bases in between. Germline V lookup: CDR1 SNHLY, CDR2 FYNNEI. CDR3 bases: TGTGCCAGCAGGGGGCCGATTAGCACAGATACGCAGTATTTT. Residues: CASRGPISTDTQYF.

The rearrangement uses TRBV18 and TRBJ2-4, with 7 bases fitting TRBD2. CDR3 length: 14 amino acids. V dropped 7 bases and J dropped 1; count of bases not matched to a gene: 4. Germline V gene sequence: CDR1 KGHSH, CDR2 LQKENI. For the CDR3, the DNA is TGTGCCAGCTGGGAGGGTTCGGCCAAAAACATTCAGTACTTC. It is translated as CASWEGSAKNIQYF.

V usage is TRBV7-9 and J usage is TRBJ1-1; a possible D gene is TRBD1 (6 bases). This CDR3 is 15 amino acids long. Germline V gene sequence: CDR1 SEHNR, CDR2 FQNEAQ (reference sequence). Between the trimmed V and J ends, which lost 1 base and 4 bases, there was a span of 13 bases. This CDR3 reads CASSLEGGRGTEAFF. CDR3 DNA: TGTGCCAGCAGCTTAGAGGGGGGAAGAGGCACTGAAGCTTTCTTT.

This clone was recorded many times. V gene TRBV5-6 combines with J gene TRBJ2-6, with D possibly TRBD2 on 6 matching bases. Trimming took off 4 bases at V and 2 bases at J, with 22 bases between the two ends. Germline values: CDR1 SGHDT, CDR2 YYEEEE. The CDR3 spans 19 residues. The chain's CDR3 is CASSGPLGGKVAGANVLTF. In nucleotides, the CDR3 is TGTGCCAGCAGCGGGCCCCTCGGAGGGAAGGTAGCTGGGGCCAACGTCCTGACTTTC.